This TCR beta chain came from a study of blood T cell repertoires in COVID-19. Overall study context: The analysed material was cDNA or gDNA that came from T cells, B-cell-depleted T cells, or PBMCs.

The CDR3 spans 15 residues. Germline values: CDR1 MNHEY, CDR2 SVGAGI. V lost 8 bases and J lost 1, with 17 bases in between. Method: immunoSEQ multiplex PCR; TCRdb's copy keeps in-frame clones and lacks some. The sample gives fewer than 60,000 clones, more than 85% of which show up once; around 1% is in the top ten. This sequence originates from a man aged 55 to 70 with COVID-19, enrolled during active disease. The rearrangement links TRBV6-5 to TRBJ1-1, with D perhaps matching TRBD1 (6 bases). The source material was peripheral blood. The CDR3 region is CASRWAQGANTEAFF. CDR3 bases: TGTGCCAGCCGGTGGGCACAGGGAGCGAACACTGAAGCTTTCTTT.